This T cell receptor (beta chain) came from a study of T cell repertoires in cytomegalovirus infection. Study context: Public TCR beta signatures were indicative of both CMV infection and a matching HLA type. Study outcomes and limitations: It was HLA-C-restricted CMV-specific TCR beta clonotypes that dominated the response ex vivo. CMV carriers having the relevant HLA were flagged by cumulative public TCR beta family frequency.

Each CDR3 protein gets one entry after TCRdb re-called the reads with MiXCR. In the table there are roughly 760,000 distinct CDR3 sequences, approximately 34% of which are singletons. This clonotype was recorded a few times. Antigen specificity is unknown. Germline V CDR1 and CDR2: SGHVS, FNYEAQ. There are 18 residues in the CDR3. The V gene end was trimmed by 4 bases and the J gene end by 0 bases; junction bases not matched to a gene: 10. The rearrangement uses TRBV7-6 and TRBJ1-5, with 9 bases fitting TRBD1. This clonotype was sampled from a human donor in good health (CMV status not recorded). Some clones in this sample may be carry-over from other donors' samples. What was sequenced was PBMCs. CDR3 in amino acids: CASSWGSRDRDSNQPQHF. DNA for the CDR3: TGTGCCAGCAGCTGGGGGTCCCGGGACAGGGATAGCAATCAGCCCCAGCATTTT. Based on the CDR3 plus reference TRBV7-6 and TRBJ1-5, the full variable domain is GAGVSQSPRYKVTKRGQDVALRCDPISGHVSLYWYRQALGQGPEFLTYFNYEAQQDKSGLPNDRFSAERPEGSISTLTIQRTEQRDSAMYRCASSWGSRDRDSNQPQHFGDGTRLSIL.